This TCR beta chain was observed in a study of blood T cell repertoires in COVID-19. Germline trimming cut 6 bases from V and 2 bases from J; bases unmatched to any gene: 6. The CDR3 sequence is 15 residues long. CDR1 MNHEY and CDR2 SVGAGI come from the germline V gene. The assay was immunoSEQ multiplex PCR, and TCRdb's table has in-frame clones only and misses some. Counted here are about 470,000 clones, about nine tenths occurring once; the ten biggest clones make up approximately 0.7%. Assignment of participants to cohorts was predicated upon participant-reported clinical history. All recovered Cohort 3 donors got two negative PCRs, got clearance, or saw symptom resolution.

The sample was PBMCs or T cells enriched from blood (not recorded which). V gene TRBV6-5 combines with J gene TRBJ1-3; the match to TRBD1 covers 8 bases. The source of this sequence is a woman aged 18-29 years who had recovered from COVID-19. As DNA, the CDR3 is TGTGCCAGCAGACTCAAGACAGGGGCTGGAAACACCATATATTTT. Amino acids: CASRLKTGAGNTIYF.